Listed here are 5 T cell receptor beta chains from one sample, sequenced in a study of T cells in Graves' hyperthyroidism and ophthalmopathy. The CDR3 regions of TCR beta were amplified from RNA transcripts. Carried out on the TCR CDR3, a first-round RT-PCR used the HTBI primer set. A single record per CDR3 protein comes from TCRdb applying MiXCR to the multiplex PCR reads. Of some 600,000 distinct CDR3 sequences listed, around 45% are singletons. The sample taken for sequencing was peripheral blood or thyroid tissue (not recorded which). Every receptor here comes from a woman aged 18-29 years with Graves' hyperthyroidism.

This clonotype was counted only a few times. CDR3 region: CSATERLAGAIGEQYF. DNA for the CDR3: TGCAGTGCTACAGAAAGGCTAGCGGGAGCGATTGGCGAGCAGTACTTC. The J gene is TRBJ2-7, the V gene TRBV20-1; 10 bases line up with TRBD2. This CDR3 is 16 amino acids long. CDR1 and CDR2 (germline): DFQATT, SNEGSKA (reference sequence). V lost 4 bases and J lost 6; bases outside the gene matches: 15.

This clonotype was recorded a few times. This chain joins TRBV20-1 and TRBJ1-2, with D hard to call. Looked up from germline, CDR1 is DFQATT and CDR2 is SNEGSKA (reference sequence). Trimming shortened V by 6 bases and J by 5 bases, and 10 bases separated the two germline ends. The CDR3 is made up of 11 amino acids. In nucleotides, the CDR3 is TGCAGTGCCCGGGCCGGGTATGGCTACACCTTC. As protein: CSARAGYGYTF.

This clonotype has a count of ten or more. The rearrangement links TRBV19 to TRBJ1-5; 7 nucleotides agree with TRBD1. V lost 6 bases, J lost 5 bases, and 4 bases stayed unmatched. Germline assignment: CDR1 LNHDA and CDR2 SQIVND (reference sequence). The CDR3 extends over 13 amino acids. The DNA of the CDR3 is TGTGCCAGTAGCCGACAGGGTCATCAGCCCCAGCATTTT. Protein sequence: CASSRQGHQPQHF.

This clonotype was picked up many times. The DNA for the CDR3 is TGTGCCACCAGTGTTGGGCCTGAAGCTTTCTTT. Translated: CATSVGPEAFF. The rearrangement uses TRBV24-1 and TRBJ1-1, with no clear D. Trimming removed 5 bases at V and 6 bases at J, with 6 bases between. Germline assignment: CDR1 KGHDR and CDR2 SFDVKD. This CDR3 has 11 amino acids.

The chain links TRBV9 to TRBJ2-5, with TRBD2 matching 8 bases. CDR3 length: 14 residues. Germline V gives CDR1 SGDLS, CDR2 YYNGEE. The trim removed 4 bases at V and 3 bases at J, leaving 5 bases unmatched. For the CDR3, the DNA is TGTGCCAGCAGCACCAGCGGGGGAGAAGAGACCCAGTACTTC. Translating it yields CASSTSGGEETQYF.